The 28 T cell receptor beta chains below were found in one sample sequenced in a study of blood T cell repertoires in COVID-19. Data came from immunoSEQ multiplex PCR; TCRdb stores just in-frame clones and leaves some out. The sample has 200,000 to 300,000 clones; 82% are singletons. Source material: peripheral blood. These receptors originate from a woman aged 55-69 years with active or convalescent COVID-19.

The table lists this clone with a count of one. The chain joins TRBV7-2 to TRBJ1-6; D is possibly TRBD1 (6 bases). The CDR3 runs 12 residues. Germline lookup yields CDR1 SGHTA and CDR2 FQGNSA. The V end lost 6 bases, the J end lost 7 bases, and 7 bases lay between the germline ends. DNA of the CDR3: TGTGCCAGCAGTACAGGGAATTCACCCCTCCACTTT. This translates into CASSTGNSPLHF.

The chain links TRBV11-3 to TRBJ1-4; D unresolved. From germline, CDR1 is SGHNT and CDR2 YENEEA. This CDR3 comprises 19 residues. V lost 1 base, J lost 10 bases, and 28 bases lay in between. Written as DNA, the CDR3 is TGTGCCAGCAGCTTAGTGTATCTCTTTGTGGCAGTCCGACGAGGAAAACTGTTTTTT. Translating it yields CASSLVYLFVAVRRGKLFF.

The CDR3 nucleotides are TGTGCCAGCAGCTTATTTTCGCAGGGCGACTACGAGCAGTACTTC. It yields the protein CASSLFSQGDYEQYF. The chain links TRBV5-5 to TRBJ2-7; tentative D call: TRBD1 (5 bases). The length of the CDR3 is 15 residues. The germline V gene encodes CDR1 SGHKS and CDR2 YYEKEE (reference sequence). The V gene lost 2 bases and the J gene lost 3 bases, with 15 bases spanning the gap. The full variable domain, in which reference TRBV5-5 and TRBJ2-7 provide the parts outside the CDR3, is DAGVTQSPTHLIKTRGQQVTLRCSPISGHKSVSWYQQVLGQGPQFIFQYYEKEERGRGNFPDRFSARQFPNYSSELNVNALLLGDSALYLCASSLFSQGDYEQYFGPGTRLTVT.

CDR3 region: CASSLGLAGITGELFF. For the CDR3, the DNA is TGTGCCAGCAGCTTAGGACTAGCGGGGATTACCGGGGAGCTGTTTTTT. The chain is built from TRBV7-8 and TRBJ2-2; TRBD2 matches 11 bases. The germline CDR1 and CDR2 sequences are SGHVS and FQNEAQ. V was pared by 1 base and J by 5 bases, with 3 bases of the junction left unmatched. CDR3 length equals 16 residues.

The rearrangement joins TRBV7-9 to TRBJ1-6, with 9 bases fitting TRBD1. The V and J ends lost 5 bases and 10 bases, in that order; junction bases with no gene match: 12. The germline CDR1 and CDR2 sequences are SEHNR and FQNEAQ (reference sequence). This CDR3 has 16 residues. The CDR3 region has the DNA TGTGCCAGCAGCCGTGCCGGCACAGGGGGCAGCTCACCCCTCCACTTT. It codes for CASSRAGTGGSSPLHF.

This clone was counted a few times. This chain links TRBV6-5 with TRBJ2-5; weak D call: TRBD2 (5 bases). From germline, CDR1 is MNHEY and CDR2 SVGAGI. V lost 0 bases, J lost 1 base, and 12 bases lay in between. This CDR3 region has 16 residues. The CDR3 protein is CASSYSKGLAQETQYF. CDR3 DNA sequence: TGTGCCAGCAGTTACTCGAAAGGCCTAGCCCAAGAGACCCAGTACTTC.

The chain links TRBV6-5 to TRBJ1-6, with a possible D match to TRBD1 (6 bases). The V end lost 3 bases, the J end lost 0 bases, and 9 bases lay between the germline ends. From germline, CDR1 is MNHEY and CDR2 SVGAGI. The CDR3 is 16 residues long. CDR3 sequence (DNA): TGTGCCAGCAGTTATACAGGGAGCTCCTATAATTCACCCCTCCACTTT. Encoded protein: CASSYTGSSYNSPLHF.

This clone was found a few times. The chain carries TRBV27 and TRBJ1-1; 7 nucleotides line up with TRBD1. Germline-derived CDR1 and CDR2 are MNHEY and SMNVEV (reference sequence). This CDR3 spans 13 amino acids. The V segment lost 6 bases and the J segment 5 bases; nucleotides outside the gene matches: 6. This CDR3 reads CASRLQGRTEAFF. CDR3 DNA sequence: TGTGCCAGCAGGCTACAGGGGAGGACTGAAGCTTTCTTT.

The rearrangement links TRBV7-9 to TRBJ2-5, with a weak D call TRBD2 (7 bases). Germline loops: CDR1 SEHNR, CDR2 FQNEAQ (reference sequence). The V end was cut by 2 bases, the J end by 5 bases, with 18 bases between. CDR3 size: 16 residues. This CDR3 is CASSLSRGARGETQYF. For the CDR3, the DNA is TGTGCCAGCAGCTTATCACGGGGGGCGCGAGGGGAGACCCAGTACTTC.

This clone was seen a handful of times. The V gene is TRBV6-1, the J gene TRBJ2-7; D might be TRBD2 (6 bases). Germline values: CDR1 MNHNS, CDR2 SASEGT. CDR3 length: 15 amino acids. The ends were cut back, 3 bases at V and 1 base at J, with 13 bases in the middle. The CDR3 spells CASSEEGLRSYEQYF. The CDR3 bases are TGTGCCAGCAGTGAGGAGGGCCTCCGGTCCTACGAGCAGTACTTC.

CDR3 residues: CASSPGGSSGNTIYF. The CDR3 nucleotides read TGTGCCAGCAGCCCAGGGGGTAGCTCTGGAAACACCATATATTTT. The V and J genes are TRBV9 and TRBJ1-3; 7 bases fit TRBD1. Germline-derived CDR1 and CDR2 are SGDLS and YYNGEE. The CDR3 spans 15 residues. V lost 4 bases, J lost 0 bases, and 4 bases stayed unmatched.

The chain links TRBV4-3 to TRBJ1-2; D gene ambiguous. The germline gives CDR1 LGHNA, CDR2 YSLEER. Trimming took 0 bases from V and 4 from J, leaving 9 bases between them. The CDR3 is 14 residues long. CDR3 nucleotides: TGCGCCAGCAGCCAAGAGAAGACGGGCTATGGCTACACCTTC. It is translated as CASSQEKTGYGYTF.

The chain recombines TRBV19 with TRBJ1-1; a weak D match, TRBD1 (5 bases). The germline gives CDR1 LNHDA, CDR2 SQIVND (reference sequence). The CDR3 contains 11 residues. Trimming shortened V by 6 bases and J by 11 bases, and 13 bases separated the two germline ends. Here the CDR3 reads CASRRDGGAFF. In nucleotides, the CDR3 is TGTGCCAGTAGGCGGGACGGGGGTGCTTTCTTT.

This clone showed up just a few times. The rearrangement joins TRBV4-1 to TRBJ2-1, with D maybe TRBD2 (5 bases). The CDR3 has 15 residues. V was pared by 1 base and J by 7 bases, with 14 bases between. CDR1 and CDR2 from the germline V gene are MGHRA and YSYEKL. Written as DNA, the CDR3 is TGCGCCAGCAGCCAAGGGGCTAGCCTAGGAAATGAGCAGTTCTTC. As protein: CASSQGASLGNEQFF.

The rearrangement links TRBV7-8 to TRBJ2-5; 16 bases agree with TRBD2. This CDR3 has 17 amino acids. V lost 5 bases, J lost 5 bases, and 8 bases stayed unmatched. The germline gives CDR1 SGHVS, CDR2 FQNEAQ. The CDR3 DNA follows: TGTGCCAGCAGCCCGGGACTAGCGGGGGGGCAGTCGGAGACCCAGTACTTC. Translating it yields CASSPGLAGGQSETQYF.

The genes are TRBV3-1 (or the pseudogene TRBV3-2) and TRBJ2-7; TRBD1 might be the D (5 bases). The CDR3 consists of 13 residues. V was clipped by 6 bases and J by 5 bases, with 14 bases between them. Germline-derived CDR1 and CDR2 are LGHDT and YNNKEL (reference sequence). The CDR3 nucleotides are TGTGCCAGCAGGTCGGCAGGGAACAACGAGCAGTACTTC. Its protein is CASRSAGNNEQYF.

V usage is TRBV7-8 and J usage is TRBJ1-3; tentatively, D is TRBD1 (5 bases). Per the germline V gene, CDR1 is SGHVS and CDR2 is FQNEAQ. V lost 4 bases, J lost 4 bases, and 14 bases lay in between. The CDR3 is 15 residues long. In DNA, the CDR3 is TGTGCCAGCAGCTCACTCAGGGTGTCAGGAAACACCATATATTTT. It translates to CASSSLRVSGNTIYF.

The sample holds a few counts of this clone. This chain connects TRBV4-1 to TRBJ2-7; D is perhaps TRBD1 (6 bases). Germline CDR1 and CDR2: MGHRA and YSYEKL. Between the trimmed V and J ends, which lost 1 base and 3 bases, there was a span of 10 bases. There are 14 residues in the CDR3. CDR3 nucleotide sequence: TGCGCCAGCAGCCAAGCGGCAGGGGACTACGAGCAGTACTTC. It codes for CASSQAAGDYEQYF.

The DNA for the CDR3 is TGTGCCAGTAGCCCACACAGGGGGGACTATGGCTACACCTTC. This sequence encodes CASSPHRGDYGYTF. The genes are TRBV19 and TRBJ1-2; the match to TRBD1 covers 8 bases. The germline V gene has CDR1 LNHDA and CDR2 SQIVND (reference sequence). V shed 6 bases and J 3 bases; nucleotides not matched to a gene: 6. This CDR3 region has 14 residues.

The chain uses TRBV9 and TRBJ1-1, with 7 positions matching TRBD1. After removal of 5 bases from V and 5 bases from J, the junction contained 6 bases not matched to a gene. CDR1 is SGDLS and CDR2 is YYNGEE in the germline V gene. CDR3 size: 13 residues. CDR3 protein: CASSFQGETEAFF. In DNA, the CDR3 is TGTGCCAGCAGTTTCCAGGGGGAAACTGAAGCTTTCTTT.

This rearrangement joins TRBV23-1 to TRBJ2-3; TRBD2 is a possible D gene (6 bases). TRBV23-1 is an open reading frame whose function is uncertain. There are 16 residues in the CDR3. V was trimmed by 6 bases and J by 1 base, leaving 17 bases between them. This CDR3 reads CASSTGWASGTDTQYF. The CDR3 nucleotides read TGCGCCAGCAGCACGGGGTGGGCTAGCGGCACAGATACGCAGTATTTT.

This clone came up once. The V call is TRBV27, the J call TRBJ1-6; 9 bases are a match to TRBD1. The CDR3 runs 16 residues. Germline trimming cut 0 bases from V and 7 bases from J; bases unmatched to any gene: 4. Germline CDR1 and CDR2: MNHEY and SMNVEV (reference sequence). CDR3 protein: CASSLSPGTGNSPLHF. The CDR3 DNA follows: TGTGCCAGCAGTTTATCCCCCGGGACAGGGAATTCACCCCTCCACTTT.

The chain couples TRBV3-1 (or the pseudogene TRBV3-2) to TRBJ2-7; 9 bases are shared with TRBD1. After removal of 1 base from V and 6 bases from J, the junction contained 4 bases not matched to a gene. This CDR3 has 14 amino acids. Germline CDR1 and CDR2: LGHDT and YNNKEL (reference sequence). CDR3 sequence (DNA): TGTGCCAGCAGCCAAGGGGACAGGGAAGGCGAGCAGTACTTC. This encodes CASSQGDREGEQYF.

The CDR3 nucleotides are TGTGCCAGTAGTATTCCCGAGGAGCCCCAGCATTTT. Its translation is CASSIPEEPQHF. This chain uses TRBV19 with TRBJ1-5; D is ambiguous. The CDR3 totals 12 residues. Germline CDR1 is LNHDA and CDR2 is SQIVND (reference sequence). Trimming pared 3 bases from V and 8 bases from J, leaving 8 bases between.

The chain joins TRBV12-5 to TRBJ1-5; D gene unclear. The V end was cut by 3 bases, the J end by 0 bases, with 3 bases between. This CDR3 is 13 amino acids long. The V gene's germline CDR1 is LGHNT and CDR2 FRNRAP. The CDR3 reads CASGFNSNQPQHF. The CDR3 DNA reads TGTGCTAGTGGTTTTAATAGCAATCAGCCCCAGCATTTT.

The chain employs TRBV5-3 and TRBJ2-2; D perhaps matches TRBD1 (6 bases). TRBV5-3 is flagged as an ORF with uncertain function. CDR3 length: 17 residues. Deletions cut 3 bases from V and 7 bases from J, with 22 bases between. The chain's CDR3 is CARSSQPHLSRGGELFF. DNA of the CDR3: TGTGCCAGAAGCTCCCAGCCACACCTGAGCAGGGGCGGGGAGCTGTTTTTT.

J is TRBJ1-6 and V is TRBV11-2, with 9 bases matching TRBD1. Germline V gene sequence: CDR1 SGHAT, CDR2 FQNNGV. This CDR3 has 15 amino acids. Trimming cost V 5 bases and J 4 bases; bases outside gene matches: 3. The CDR3 reads CASSVDRGYNSPLHF. In nucleotides, the CDR3 is TGTGCCAGCAGCGTGGACAGGGGATATAATTCACCCCTCCACTTT.

V is TRBV18 and J is TRBJ1-1, with D maybe TRBD1 (6 bases). The germline V gene has CDR1 KGHSH and CDR2 LQKENI. The CDR3 consists of 16 residues. Trimming cost V 2 bases and J 4 bases, with 17 bases left between them. The CDR3 nucleotides are TGTGCCAGCTCACCATGGGTTCGGGGGGCGGGCACTGAAGCTTTCTTT. This translates into CASSPWVRGAGTEAFF.